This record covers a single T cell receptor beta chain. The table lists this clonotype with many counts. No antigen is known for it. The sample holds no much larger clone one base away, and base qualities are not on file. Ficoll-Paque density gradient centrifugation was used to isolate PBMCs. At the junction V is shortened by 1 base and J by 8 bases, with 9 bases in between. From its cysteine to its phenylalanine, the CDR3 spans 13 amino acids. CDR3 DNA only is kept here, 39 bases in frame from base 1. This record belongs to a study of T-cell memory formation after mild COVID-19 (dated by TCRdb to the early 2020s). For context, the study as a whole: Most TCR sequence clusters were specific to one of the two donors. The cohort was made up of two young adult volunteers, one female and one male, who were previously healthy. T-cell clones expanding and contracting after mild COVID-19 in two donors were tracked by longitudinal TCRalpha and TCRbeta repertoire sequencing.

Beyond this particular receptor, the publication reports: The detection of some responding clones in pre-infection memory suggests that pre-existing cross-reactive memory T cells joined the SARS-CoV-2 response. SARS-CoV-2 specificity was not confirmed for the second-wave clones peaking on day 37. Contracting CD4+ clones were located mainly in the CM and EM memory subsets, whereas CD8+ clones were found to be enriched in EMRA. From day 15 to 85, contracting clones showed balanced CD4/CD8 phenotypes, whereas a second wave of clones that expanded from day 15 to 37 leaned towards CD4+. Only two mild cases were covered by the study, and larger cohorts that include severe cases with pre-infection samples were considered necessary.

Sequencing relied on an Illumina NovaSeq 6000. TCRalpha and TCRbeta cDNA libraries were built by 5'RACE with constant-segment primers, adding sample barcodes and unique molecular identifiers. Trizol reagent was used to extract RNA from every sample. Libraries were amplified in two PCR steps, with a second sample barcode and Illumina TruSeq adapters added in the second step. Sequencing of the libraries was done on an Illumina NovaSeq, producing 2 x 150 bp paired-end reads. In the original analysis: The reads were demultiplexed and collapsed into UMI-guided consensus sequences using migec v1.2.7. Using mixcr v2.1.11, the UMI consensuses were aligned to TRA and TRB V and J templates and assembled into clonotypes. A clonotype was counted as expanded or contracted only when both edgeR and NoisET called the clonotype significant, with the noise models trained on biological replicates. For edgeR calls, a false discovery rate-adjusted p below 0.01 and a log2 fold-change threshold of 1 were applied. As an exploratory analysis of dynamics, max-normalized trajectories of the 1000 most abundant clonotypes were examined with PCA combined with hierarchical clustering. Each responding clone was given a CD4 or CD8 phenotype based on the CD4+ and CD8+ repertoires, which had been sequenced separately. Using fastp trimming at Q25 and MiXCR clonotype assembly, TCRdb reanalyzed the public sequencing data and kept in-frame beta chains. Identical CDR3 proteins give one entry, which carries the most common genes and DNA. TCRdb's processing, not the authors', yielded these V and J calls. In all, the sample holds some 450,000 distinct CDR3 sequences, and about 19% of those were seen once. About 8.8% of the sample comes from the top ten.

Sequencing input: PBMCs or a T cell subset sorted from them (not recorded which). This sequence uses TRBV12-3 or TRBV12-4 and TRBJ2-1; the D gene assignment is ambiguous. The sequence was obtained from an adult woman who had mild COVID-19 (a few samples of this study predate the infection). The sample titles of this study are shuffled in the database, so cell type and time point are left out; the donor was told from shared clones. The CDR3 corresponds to CASSLDLGHEQFF. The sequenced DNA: TGTGCCAGCAGTTTAGACCTCGGGCATGAGCAGTTCTTC.